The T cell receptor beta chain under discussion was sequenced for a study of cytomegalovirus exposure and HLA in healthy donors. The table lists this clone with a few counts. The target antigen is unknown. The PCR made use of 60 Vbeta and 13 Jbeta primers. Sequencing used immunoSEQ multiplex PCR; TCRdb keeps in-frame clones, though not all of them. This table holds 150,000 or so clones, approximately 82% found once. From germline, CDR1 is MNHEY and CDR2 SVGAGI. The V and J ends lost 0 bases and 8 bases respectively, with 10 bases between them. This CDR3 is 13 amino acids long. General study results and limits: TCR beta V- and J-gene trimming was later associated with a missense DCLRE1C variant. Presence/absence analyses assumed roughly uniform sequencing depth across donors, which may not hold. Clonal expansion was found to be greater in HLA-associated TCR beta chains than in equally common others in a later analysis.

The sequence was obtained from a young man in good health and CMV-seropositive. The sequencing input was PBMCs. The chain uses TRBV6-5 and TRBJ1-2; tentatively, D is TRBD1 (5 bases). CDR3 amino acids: CASSYSRQRGYTF. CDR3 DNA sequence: TGTGCCAGCAGTTACTCGAGACAGAGAGGCTACACCTTC.